One sample yielded the 13 T cell receptor beta chains listed below, sequenced in a study of monozygotic twins with inflammatory bowel disease. TCRdb reprocessed the 5' RACE reads and reports one entry per CDR3 protein, with no DNA. Here the sample table reports 200,000 to 250,000 distinct CDR3 sequences. What was sequenced was blood. These receptors originate from a human donor with ulcerative colitis or Crohn's disease, or a healthy co-twin of an affected twin (not recorded which).

The rearrangement links TRBV15 to TRBJ2-3. CDR3 size: 12 residues. Per germline, CDR1 LNHNV and CDR2 YYDKDF (reference sequence). The CDR3 protein is CATSRARDTQYF.

This chain links TRBV20-1 with TRBJ1-2. Germline V gene data show CDR1 as DFQATT and CDR2 as SNEGSKA (reference sequence). The CDR3 runs 14 residues. CDR3 in amino acids: CSARGNLDIYGYTF.

The chain links TRBV20-1 to TRBJ2-7; no DNA is available, so the TRBD2 call from TCRdb remains unchecked. Looked up from germline, CDR1 is DFQATT and CDR2 is SNEGSKA (reference sequence). There are 17 residues in the CDR3. CDR3 protein: CSASVVAGGRRSYEQYF.

The J gene is TRBJ2-7, the V gene TRBV7-9; absent DNA, TCRdb's TRBD2 call cannot be checked. CDR3 size: 15 residues. CDR1 SEHNR and CDR2 FQNEAQ come from the germline V gene (reference sequence). The CDR3 loop is CASSFSPEGGDEQYF. Together with reference TRBV7-9 and TRBJ2-7, the CDR3 gives the full variable domain: DTGVSQNPRHKITKRGQNVTFRCDPISEHNRLYWYRQTLGQGPEFLTYFQNEAQLEKSRLLSDRFSAERPKGSFSTLEIQRTEQGDSAMYLCASSFSPEGGDEQYFGPGTRLTVT.

The chain links TRBV7-9 to TRBJ2-7; TCRdb indicates TRBD2, and absent DNA this call remains unverified. From germline, CDR1 is SEHNR and CDR2 FQNEAQ (reference sequence). The CDR3 sequence is 16 residues long. CDR3 sequence reads: CASSPMDWTRYYEQYF. The whole variable domain, filled in from reference TRBV7-9 and TRBJ2-7, reads DTGVSQNPRHKITKRGQNVTFRCDPISEHNRLYWYRQTLGQGPEFLTYFQNEAQLEKSRLLSDRFSAERPKGSFSTLEIQRTEQGDSAMYLCASSPMDWTRYYEQYFGPGTRLTVT.

CDR3: CASRTTGEAGYTF. The chain joins TRBV2 to TRBJ1-2; as DNA is missing, the TRBD1 call by TCRdb cannot be tested. Germline-derived CDR1 and CDR2 are SNHLY and FYNNEI. This CDR3 region has 13 residues.

The V call is TRBV7-2, the J call TRBJ2-7. The CDR3 sequence is 11 residues long. From germline, CDR1 is SGHTA and CDR2 FQGNSA. This CDR3 reads CASSEWNEQYF. Together with reference TRBV7-2 and TRBJ2-7, the CDR3 gives the full variable domain: GAGVSQSPSNKVTEKGKDVELRCDPISGHTALYWYRQSLGQGLEFLIYFQGNSAPDKSGLPSDRFSAERTGGSVSTLTIQRTQQEDSAVYLCASSEWNEQYFGPGTRLTVT.

The chain joins TRBV3-1 to TRBJ1-6. Germline CDR1 and CDR2: LGHDT and YNNKEL (reference sequence). This CDR3 has 13 amino acids. The CDR3 is CASSQLTDSPLHF.

This chain joins TRBV20-1 and TRBJ2-3; TCRdb designates TRBD1, a call that cannot be tested without DNA. CDR3 length: 15 amino acids. Germline CDR1 DFQATT, CDR2 SNEGSKA (reference sequence). CDR3 amino acids: CSAEGAVYATDTQYF.

The CDR3 loop is CASSLDRASGRLTDTQYF. The chain carries TRBV7-3 and TRBJ2-3; as DNA is missing, the TRBD2 call by TCRdb cannot be tested. The CDR3 contains 18 residues. CDR1 is SGHTA, CDR2 FQGTGA, per germline.

The V call is TRBV6-4, the J call TRBJ2-1; TCRdb reports TRBD2, a call that lacks DNA to check it against. The germline V gene has CDR1 MRHNA and CDR2 SNTAGT. The CDR3 has 13 residues. The CDR3: CASSEGTYNEQFF.

The chain has TRBV6-5 and TRBJ1-1; with no DNA, the TCRdb D assignment of TRBD1 cannot be verified. Germline lookup yields CDR1 MNHEY and CDR2 SVGAGI. This CDR3 has 13 residues. This CDR3 reads CASSYRGGTEAFF.

The chain links TRBV28 to TRBJ2-7. The CDR3 runs 11 residues. CDR1 MDHEN and CDR2 SYDVKM come from the germline V gene. CDR3 sequence: CASRSAYEQYF.